The 29 T cell receptor beta chains below all came from one sample that was sequenced in a study of ipilimumab plus nivolumab after autologous stem cell transplantation. Sequencing used immunoSEQ multiplex PCR; TCRdb keeps in-frame clones, though not all of them. Of approximately 84,000 clones in the sample, about 83% were seen once. The sample here was PBMCs, taken in a trial of ipilimumab plus nivolumab as post-transplant consolidation. The origin of the receptors is a male donor with diffuse large B-cell lymphoma.

J is TRBJ1-1 and V is TRBV30, with 8 bases matching TRBD1. V was clipped by 0 bases and J by 4 bases; unmatched bases: 4. This CDR3 spans 14 amino acids. Germline CDR1 GTSNPN, CDR2 SVGIG (reference sequence). CDR3 region: CAWSVIRGLTEAFF. DNA of the CDR3: TGTGCCTGGAGTGTAATCAGGGGGCTCACTGAAGCTTTCTTT. The complete variable domain, with remaining parts taken from reference TRBV30 and TRBJ1-1, reads SQTIHQWPATLVQPVGSPLSLECTVEGTSNPNLYWYRQAAGRGLQLLFYSVGIGQISSEVPQNLSASRPQDRQFILSSKKLLLSDSGFYLCAWSVIRGLTEAFFGQGTRLTVV.

This chain links TRBV6-6 with TRBJ2-5; no definite D call. Germline CDR1 is MNHNY and CDR2 is SVGAGI (reference sequence). CDR3 length equals 16 residues. The V gene lost 3 bases and the J gene lost 5 bases, with 19 bases spanning the gap. This CDR3 reads CASSYPETMQWETQYF. The CDR3 DNA reads TGTGCCAGCAGTTATCCCGAGACCATGCAGTGGGAGACCCAGTACTTC.

CDR3 DNA sequence: TGTGCCAGCAGTTACTCGGAAGGGTTCTATGGCTACACCTTC. Its protein is CASSYSEGFYGYTF. This chain uses TRBV6-5 with TRBJ1-2; D is uncertain. V lost 0 bases, J lost 4 bases, and 9 bases lay in between. Germline V gives CDR1 MNHEY, CDR2 SVGAGI. CDR3 length: 14 residues.

This clone turned up a few times. The chain is built from TRBV21-1 and TRBJ2-5; the D call of TRBD2 is as the table states it, not checked on the DNA. TRBV21-1 is labeled a pseudogene. The CDR3 consists of 15 residues. CDR3 bases: TGTGCCAGCAGCGGCCGCGGGGGGGCGGAAGAGACCCAGTACTTC. It codes for CASSGRGGAEETQYF.

In its sample, this clone was seen once. The chain is built from TRBV12-5 and TRBJ1-1, with unresolved D. The germline V gene has CDR1 LGHNT and CDR2 FRNRAP. The CDR3 loop spans 13 amino acids. Trimming left V 4 bases short and J 0 bases short, with 6 bases between. CDR3 loop: CASGSLMNTEAFF. In DNA, the CDR3 is TGTGCTAGTGGTTCCCTAATGAACACTGAAGCTTTCTTT.

This clone was counted between two and nine times. The chain carries TRBV7-9 and TRBJ1-1, with 7 bases fitting TRBD1. This CDR3 is built from 15 residues. Trimming cost V 11 bases and J 1 base; bases outside gene matches: 13. Germline loops: CDR1 SEHNR, CDR2 FQNEAQ (reference sequence). CDR3 protein: CAVSTGPSRNTEAFF. The CDR3 coding sequence is TGTGCCGTCTCGACAGGGCCATCCAGGAACACTGAAGCTTTCTTT.

The rearrangement joins TRBV11-2 to TRBJ2-7; D not certain. Germline loops: CDR1 SGHAT, CDR2 FQNNGV. CDR3 length: 14 amino acids. V lost 2 bases and J lost 2, with 10 bases in between. CDR3 bases: TGTGCCAGCAGCTTACGTCTCAGCACCTACGAGCAGTACTTC. Its protein product is CASSLRLSTYEQYF.

DNA of the CDR3: TGTGCCAGTAGTCTACTAGGTTCACCCCTCCACTTT. Translating gives CASSLLGSPLHF. The chain uses TRBV19 and TRBJ1-6; D is ambiguous. Germline CDR1 LNHDA, CDR2 SQIVND (reference sequence). Trimming removed 5 bases at V and 9 bases at J, with 8 bases between. This CDR3 has 12 residues. The full variable domain, with the rest looked up from reference TRBV19 and TRBJ1-6, is DGGITQSPKYLFRKEGQNVTLSCEQNLNHDAMYWYRQDPGQGLRLIYYSQIVNDFQKGDIAEGYSVSREKKESFPLTVTSAQKNPTAFYLCASSLLGSPLHFGNGTRLTVT.

The chain has TRBV30 and TRBJ2-5, with unresolved D. The CDR3 runs 14 residues. The V and J ends lost 0 bases and 4 bases respectively, with 12 bases between them. In germline, CDR1 is GTSNPN, CDR2 SVGIG (reference sequence). The CDR3 region has the DNA TGTGCCTGGAGTGTGGGTCTAGATAGAGAGACCCAGTACTTC. Protein product: CAWSVGLDRETQYF.

The rearrangement links TRBV7-9 to TRBJ2-7; D unresolved. V was cut by 1 base and J by 0 bases, with 7 bases left in between. Germline V CDR1 and CDR2: SEHNR, FQNEAQ (reference sequence). CDR3 size: 14 residues. The CDR3, as DNA: TGTGCCAGCAGCTTAGGCGGAACCTCCTACGAGCAGTACTTC. Its translation is CASSLGGTSYEQYF.

This chain joins TRBV28 and TRBJ1-2; 11 bases are shared with TRBD1. J was trimmed by 6 bases and V by 5 bases; bases with no gene match: 11. The CDR3 is 16 amino acids. Germline V CDR1 and CDR2: MDHEN, SYDVKM. The DNA of the CDR3 is TGTGCCAGCAGTCCTCCCCCTGGACAGGGGGCGGATGGCTACACCTTC. This sequence encodes CASSPPPGQGADGYTF.

V is TRBV11-3 and J is TRBJ1-1; TRBD1 is a possible D gene (5 bases). V was cut by 3 bases and J by 3 bases, with 11 bases left in between. CDR3 length: 14 residues. Germline-derived CDR1 and CDR2 are SGHNT and YENEEA. For the CDR3, the DNA is TGTGCCAGCAGCTTGGGGGGAATTGACACTGAAGCTTTCTTT. Translation gives CASSLGGIDTEAFF.

The chain is built from TRBV19 and TRBJ1-4; 8 bases are a match to TRBD1. From germline, CDR1 is LNHDA and CDR2 SQIVND (reference sequence). The J segment lost 6 bases and the V segment lost 6 bases, leaving 9 bases of the junction unmatched. The CDR3 loop spans 15 amino acids. The DNA for the CDR3 is TGTGCCAGTAGGACCCAGGGGGCTGGAGATGAAAAACTGTTTTTT. This translates into CASRTQGAGDEKLFF.

The J gene is TRBJ2-7, the V gene TRBV21-1; TRBD1 is the table's D call and was not checked against the DNA. TRBV21-1 is annotated as a pseudogene. The CDR3 covers 14 residues. The CDR3 loop is CASSIGRGRGEQYF. CDR3 nucleotide sequence: TGTGCCAGCAGCATAGGCAGGGGTCGGGGCGAGCAGTACTTC.

The genes are TRBV18 and TRBJ2-5; no firm D call. Germline values: CDR1 KGHSH, CDR2 LQKENI. This CDR3 contains 17 residues. Trimming stripped 1 base from V and 2 bases from J, with 17 bases between. CDR3 nucleotide sequence: TGTGCCAGCTCACCACTGTCATCAAGGCGAGCGCAAGAGACCCAGTACTTC. As protein: CASSPLSSRRAQETQYF.

The rearrangement joins TRBV19 to TRBJ1-2, with D maybe TRBD1 (6 bases). Trimming left V 4 bases short and J 6 bases short, with 15 bases between. Per germline, CDR1 LNHDA and CDR2 SQIVND (reference sequence). The CDR3 is 14 amino acids. CDR3 bases: TGTGCCAGTAGTACCCCGGGGAGGGACAATGGCTACACCTTC. Its protein product is CASSTPGRDNGYTF.

The chain links TRBV7-8 to TRBJ2-5, with D possibly matching TRBD2 (6 bases). The assigned J gene may be wrong: the sequence end matches TRBJ2-7 better. The CDR3 is 16 amino acids. The germline CDR1 and CDR2 sequences are SGHVS and FQNEAQ. The DNA of the CDR3 is TGTGCCAGCAGCCCCCAGGGCGGGGCGTCCCCCTACGAGCAGTACTTC. Translated, it gives CASSPQGGASPYEQYF.

The genes are TRBV19 and TRBJ1-5; 9 bases match TRBD1. With 5 bases clipped from V and 10 bases from J, the junction kept 9 bases outside the gene matches. Germline loops: CDR1 LNHDA, CDR2 SQIVND (reference sequence). The CDR3 consists of 14 residues. The CDR3 sequence: CASSVGTGPRPQHF. In DNA form, the CDR3 reads TGTGCCAGTAGTGTCGGGACAGGGCCGAGACCCCAGCATTTT.

This chain joins TRBV4-1 and TRBJ2-5; 12 bases line up with TRBD2. The last part of the DNA fits TRBJ2-7 better; the J call may be wrong. The germline CDR1 and CDR2 sequences are MGHRA and YSYEKL. This CDR3 has 14 residues. This chain's CDR3 is CASSRLAGAHEQYF. CDR3 DNA: TGCGCCAGCAGCCGACTAGCGGGGGCCCACGAGCAGTACTTC.

The rearrangement joins TRBV9 to TRBJ2-3; the match to TRBD2 covers 9 bases. Germline V gives CDR1 SGDLS, CDR2 YYNGEE. This CDR3 spans 16 amino acids. The J segment lost 7 bases and the V segment lost 4 bases, leaving 13 bases of the junction unmatched. CDR3: CASSPLGGSSGNTQYF. CDR3 nucleotide sequence: TGTGCCAGCAGCCCCCTCGGAGGGTCTAGCGGGAATACGCAGTATTTT. Together with reference TRBV9 and TRBJ2-3, the CDR3 gives the full variable domain: DSGVTQTPKHLITATGQRVTLRCSPRSGDLSVYWYQQSLDQGLQFLIQYYNGEERAKGNILERFSAQQFPDLHSELNLSSLELGDSALYFCASSPLGGSSGNTQYFGPGTRLTVL.

The V call is TRBV13, the J call TRBJ2-6; D is uncertain. CDR3 length: 13 residues. Germline V gene data show CDR1 as PRHDT and CDR2 as FYEKMQ (reference sequence). Trimming shortened V by 4 bases and J by 1 base, and 2 bases separated the two germline ends. CDR3 nucleotides: TGTGCCAGCAGCTCTTCTGGGGCCAACGTCCTGACTTTC. Encoded protein: CASSSSGANVLTF.

This chain uses TRBV19 with TRBJ2-6, with D hard to call. The germline V gene encodes CDR1 LNHDA and CDR2 SQIVND (reference sequence). This CDR3 has 16 residues. V was cut by 2 bases and J by 0 bases, with 8 bases left in between. In nucleotides, the CDR3 is TGTGCCAGTAGTATAAAGGTTCGCTCTGGGGCCAACGTCCTGACTTTC. Translation gives CASSIKVRSGANVLTF.

V gene TRBV6-6 combines with J gene TRBJ1-5; TRBD1 matches 7 bases. The V and J ends lost 5 bases and 6 bases, in that order; junction bases with no gene match: 7. The CDR3 runs 14 residues. CDR1 and CDR2 (germline): MNHNY, SVGAGI (reference sequence). Here the CDR3 reads CASSLDRRSQPQHF. The CDR3 region has the DNA TGTGCCAGCAGTCTGGACAGGCGGAGTCAGCCCCAGCATTTT.

The chain links TRBV18 to TRBJ1-1; 9 bases agree with TRBD1. Looked up from germline, CDR1 is KGHSH and CDR2 is LQKENI. The length of the CDR3 is 15 residues. J gave up 6 bases and V 1 base, and 6 bases lay outside the gene matches. The CDR3 reads CASSPRTGDGAEAFF. The CDR3 DNA is TGTGCCAGCTCACCACGGACAGGGGACGGAGCTGAAGCTTTCTTT.

The genes are TRBV7-2 and TRBJ1-6; D is unclear. CDR3 size: 15 residues. Germline CDR1 SGHTA, CDR2 FQGNSA. The V end was cut by 2 bases, the J end by 7 bases, with 12 bases between. The CDR3 loop is CASSLNPAGNSPLHF. DNA of the CDR3: TGTGCCAGCAGCTTAAACCCGGCGGGGAATTCACCCCTCCACTTT.

This rearrangement joins TRBV2 to TRBJ2-5; D assignment may be TRBD1 or TRBD2 (5 bases each). Trimming removed 0 bases from V and 7 bases from J, with 18 bases in between. Germline V gene lookup returns CDR1 SNHLY and CDR2 FYNNEI. The CDR3 length is 16 residues. The CDR3 coding sequence is TGTGCCAGCAGTGAAGCGCTTCGGGACCCGGGGAGGACCCAGTACTTC. It translates to CASSEALRDPGRTQYF.

The chain combines TRBV6-5 with TRBJ2-3; 7 bases fit TRBD1. The CDR3 has 14 residues. Unmatched junction bases numbered 8, after V lost 5 bases and J lost 6 bases. Germline loops: CDR1 MNHEY, CDR2 SVGAGI. CDR3 protein: CASSQTGPRDTQYF. The CDR3 coding sequence is TGTGCCAGCAGTCAGACAGGGCCCCGGGATACGCAGTATTTT.

This clone has just a few counts. The rearrangement joins TRBV6-5 to TRBJ1-5, with D hard to call. The germline V and J ends were trimmed by 2 bases and 5 bases, with 7 bases remaining between them. The CDR3 sequence is 13 residues long. Germline assignment: CDR1 MNHEY and CDR2 SVGAGI. The CDR3 region is CASSYRLDQPQHF. CDR3 coding DNA: TGTGCCAGCAGTTACCGGCTTGATCAGCCCCAGCATTTT.

This chain uses TRBV1 with TRBJ2-1; TRBD2 is taken as the D call from the table, unchecked against the DNA. TRBV1 is reported as a pseudogene. The CDR3 consists of 20 residues. The CDR3 DNA sequence: TGCACCAGCAGCCAAGATCACAGGACTAGCGGGGGGAACGGCTACAATGAGCAGTTCTTC. This gives the protein CTSSQDHRTSGGNGYNEQFF.